The 9 T cell receptor beta chains in this list originate from one sample, sequenced in a study of blood T cell repertoires in COVID-19. Repertoires were generated with immunoSEQ multiplex PCR, while TCRdb's copy carries only in-frame clones and drops some. The data hold under 200,000 clones, with 80% to 85% observed a single time. The sample comprised PBMCs or T cells enriched from blood (not recorded which). These receptors originate from a young woman who had been exposed to COVID-19.

The CDR3 nucleotides read TGTGCCAGCAGCCCCCGCAGGGTCTCTAACGAGCAGTACTTC. Translating gives CASSPRRVSNEQYF. The chain links TRBV7-2 to TRBJ2-7; TRBD1 might be the D (5 bases). The germline V gene has CDR1 SGHTA and CDR2 FQGNSA. This CDR3 has 14 residues. The V end lost 5 bases, the J end lost 5 bases, and 16 bases lay between the germline ends.

The chain is built from TRBV27 and TRBJ1-1, with TRBD1 matching over 9 bases. The ends lost 0 bases at V and 11 bases at J; junction bases unmatched: 4. Germline CDR1 and CDR2: MNHEY and SMNVEV (reference sequence). The CDR3 extends over 13 amino acids. The CDR3 DNA reads TGTGCCAGCAGTTTATCATCCGGGACAGGGGCTTTCTTT. This encodes CASSLSSGTGAFF.

V usage is TRBV5-4 and J usage is TRBJ1-3, with D possibly TRBD1 on 6 matching bases. The CDR3 has 16 residues. Germline CDR1 SGHNT, CDR2 YYREEE (reference sequence). Deletions cut 4 bases from V and 4 bases from J, with 18 bases between. The CDR3 protein is CASSHDLQGTGNTIYF. DNA for the CDR3: TGTGCCAGCAGCCATGACCTACAGGGAACCGGAAACACCATATATTTT.

CDR3 sequence: CASARGTEAFF. The CDR3 DNA reads TGTGCCAGCGCAAGGGGGACTGAAGCTTTCTTT. The V gene is TRBV6-5, the J gene TRBJ1-1; possible D gene TRBD1, 6 bases. Trimming shortened V by 8 bases and J by 5 bases, and 9 bases separated the two germline ends. This CDR3 has 11 amino acids. Germline V CDR1 and CDR2: MNHEY, SVGAGI.

This clone is a singleton in its sample. The chain recombines TRBV21-1 with TRBJ2-3; TRBD1 is taken as the D call from the table, unchecked against the DNA. TRBV21-1 is described as a pseudogene. The CDR3 has 14 residues. The DNA of the CDR3 is TGTGCCAGCAGTAAGACAGGGGACACAGATACGCAGTATTTT. Protein product: CASSKTGDTDTQYF.

The chain has TRBV4-3 and TRBJ2-7; D might be TRBD1 (5 bases). Trimming stripped 1 base from V and 7 bases from J, with 17 bases between. The CDR3 has 15 amino acids. Germline V gives CDR1 LGHNA, CDR2 YSLEER. The CDR3: CASSQAAGASWEQYF. CDR3 bases: TGCGCCAGCAGCCAAGCGGCTGGGGCGAGTTGGGAGCAGTACTTC.

J is TRBJ1-2 and V is TRBV5-1; tentative D call: TRBD1 (5 bases). CDR1 and CDR2 (germline): SGHRS, YFSETQ. The length of the CDR3 is 14 residues. V was trimmed by 0 bases and J by 4 bases, leaving 10 bases between them. CDR3 sequence (DNA): TGCGCCAGCAGCTTGGGGGACGGGGGCTATGGCTACACCTTC. Amino acid sequence: CASSLGDGGYGYTF.

The chain joins TRBV18 to TRBJ1-3; 9 bases are shared with TRBD1. This CDR3 has 14 residues. The V gene end was trimmed by 4 bases and the J gene end by 4 bases; junction bases not matched to a gene: 2. Germline V lookup: CDR1 KGHSH, CDR2 LQKENI. The CDR3 loop reads CASSQGQGGNTIYF. CDR3 nucleotides: TGTGCCAGCTCACAGGGACAGGGCGGAAACACCATATATTTT.

The V call is TRBV20-1, the J call TRBJ2-7; D not certain. The CDR3 runs 13 residues. CDR1 is DFQATT and CDR2 is SNEGSKA in the germline V gene (reference sequence). V was clipped by 3 bases and J by 4 bases, with 13 bases between them. The CDR3 bases are TGCAGTGCTAGTAGTCGGGTTGCTTACGAGCAGTACTTC. This codes for CSASSRVAYEQYF.